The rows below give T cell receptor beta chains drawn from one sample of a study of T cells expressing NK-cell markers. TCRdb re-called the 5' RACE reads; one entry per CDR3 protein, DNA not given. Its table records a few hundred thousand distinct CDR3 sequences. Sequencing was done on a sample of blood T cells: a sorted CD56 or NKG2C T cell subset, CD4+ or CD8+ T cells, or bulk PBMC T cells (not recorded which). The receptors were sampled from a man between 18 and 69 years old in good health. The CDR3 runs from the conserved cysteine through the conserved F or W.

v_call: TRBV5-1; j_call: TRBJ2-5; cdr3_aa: CASKRAAGETQYF
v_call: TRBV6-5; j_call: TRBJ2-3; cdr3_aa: CASGRRESTDTQYF
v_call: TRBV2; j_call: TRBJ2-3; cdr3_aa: CASSVYQGPTDTQYF
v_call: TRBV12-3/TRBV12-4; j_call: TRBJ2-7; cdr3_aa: CASSYSDRVDEQYF
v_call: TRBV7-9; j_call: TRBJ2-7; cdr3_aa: CASSLKGAGVLEQYF
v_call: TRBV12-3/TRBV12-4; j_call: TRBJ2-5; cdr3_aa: CASSLSSAGAETQYF
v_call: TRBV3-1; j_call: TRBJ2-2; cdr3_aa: CASSSGTGLDGELFF
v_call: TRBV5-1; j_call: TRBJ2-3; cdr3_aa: CASRPGTNELDTQYF
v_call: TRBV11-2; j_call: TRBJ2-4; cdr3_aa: CASGSWGEGDVAKNIQYF
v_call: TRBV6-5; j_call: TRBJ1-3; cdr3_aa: CASSYRPHTGGADTIYF
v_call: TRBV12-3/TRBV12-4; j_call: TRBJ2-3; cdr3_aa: CASSGDLYTDTQYF
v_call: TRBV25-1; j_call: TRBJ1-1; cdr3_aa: CASSEFRASNTEAFF
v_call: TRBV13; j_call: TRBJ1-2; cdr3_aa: CASSLSSVYGYTF
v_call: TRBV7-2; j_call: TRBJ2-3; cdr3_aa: CASSPGGPEFTQYF
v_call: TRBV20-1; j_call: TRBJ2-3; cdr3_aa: CSARRGQGLLTDTQYF
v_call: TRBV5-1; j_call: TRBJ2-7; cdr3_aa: CASSSKDGYSYEQYF
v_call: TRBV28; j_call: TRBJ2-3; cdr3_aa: CASSSRLAGKTDTQYF
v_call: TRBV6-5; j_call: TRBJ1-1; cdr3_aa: CASSWGERRPEAFF
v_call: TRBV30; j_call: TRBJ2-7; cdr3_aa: CAWSRNWGLAGADEQYF
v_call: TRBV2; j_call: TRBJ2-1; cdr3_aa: CASDSRSRNEQFF
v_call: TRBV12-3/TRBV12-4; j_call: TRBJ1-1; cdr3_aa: CASSVGQGGAAEAFF
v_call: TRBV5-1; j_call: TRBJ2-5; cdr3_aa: CASSWGTGGLQETQYF
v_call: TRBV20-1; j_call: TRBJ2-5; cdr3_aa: CSARGERGGPETQYF
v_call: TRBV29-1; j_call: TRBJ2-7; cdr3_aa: CSVVGALDEQYF
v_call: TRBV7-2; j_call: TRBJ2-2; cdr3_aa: CASSLGVLAGYTGELFF
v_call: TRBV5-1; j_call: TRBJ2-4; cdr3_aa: CASSPRQGRDIQYF
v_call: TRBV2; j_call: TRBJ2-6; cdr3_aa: CASSVGTGRPSGANVLTF
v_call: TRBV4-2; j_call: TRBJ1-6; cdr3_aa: CASSSRLGTDNSPLHF
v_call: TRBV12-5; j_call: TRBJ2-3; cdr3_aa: CASGRVGDINADTQYF
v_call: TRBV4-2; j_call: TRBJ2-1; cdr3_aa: CASSQEGRLAGGFDEQFF
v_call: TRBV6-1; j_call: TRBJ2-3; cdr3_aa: CASSTTRLDTQYF
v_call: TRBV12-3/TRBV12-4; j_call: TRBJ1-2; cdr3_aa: CASSARSNYGYTF
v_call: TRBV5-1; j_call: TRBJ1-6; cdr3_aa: CASSGKVGIHSPLHF
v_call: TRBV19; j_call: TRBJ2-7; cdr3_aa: CASSVPGLSGEQYF
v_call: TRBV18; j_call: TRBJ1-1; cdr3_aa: CASSPIRGENTEAFF
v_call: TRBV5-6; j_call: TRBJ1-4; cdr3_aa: CASSLYRADRSNEKLFF
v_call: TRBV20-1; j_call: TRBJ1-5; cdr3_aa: CSASKMPQDQPQHF